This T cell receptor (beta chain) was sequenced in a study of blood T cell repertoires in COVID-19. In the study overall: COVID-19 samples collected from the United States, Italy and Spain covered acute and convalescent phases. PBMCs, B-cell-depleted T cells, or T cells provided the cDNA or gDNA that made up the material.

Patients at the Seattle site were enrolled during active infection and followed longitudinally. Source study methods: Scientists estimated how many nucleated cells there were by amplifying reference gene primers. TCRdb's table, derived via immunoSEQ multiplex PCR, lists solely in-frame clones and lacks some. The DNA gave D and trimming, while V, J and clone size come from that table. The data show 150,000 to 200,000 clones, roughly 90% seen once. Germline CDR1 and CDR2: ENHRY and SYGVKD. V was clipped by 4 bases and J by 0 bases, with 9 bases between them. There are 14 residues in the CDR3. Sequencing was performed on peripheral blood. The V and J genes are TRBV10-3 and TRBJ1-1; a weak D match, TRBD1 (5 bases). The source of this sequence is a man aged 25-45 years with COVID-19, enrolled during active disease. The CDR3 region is CAISAETVNTEAFF. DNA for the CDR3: TGTGCCATCAGTGCAGAGACAGTGAACACTGAAGCTTTCTTT.